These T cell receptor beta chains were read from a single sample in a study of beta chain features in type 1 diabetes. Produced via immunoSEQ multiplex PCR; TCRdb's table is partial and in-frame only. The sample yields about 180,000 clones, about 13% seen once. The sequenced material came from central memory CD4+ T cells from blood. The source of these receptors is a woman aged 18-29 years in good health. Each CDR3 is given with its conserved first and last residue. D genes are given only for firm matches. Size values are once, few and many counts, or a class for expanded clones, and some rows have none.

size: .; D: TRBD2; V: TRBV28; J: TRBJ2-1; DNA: TGTGCCAGCAGTTCACCCCCGTCTAGCGGGACTCACAATGAGCAGTTCTTC; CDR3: CASSSPPSSGTHNEQFF
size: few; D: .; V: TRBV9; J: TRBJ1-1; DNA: TGTGCCAGCAGCGTAGAGTTAGGCGGAGAAGCTTTCTTT; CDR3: CASSVELGGEAFF
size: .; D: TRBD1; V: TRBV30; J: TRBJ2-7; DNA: TGTGCCTGGGGACAGGGAGGGCAGTACTTC; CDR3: CAWGQGGQYF
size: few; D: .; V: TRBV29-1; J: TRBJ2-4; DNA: TGCAGCGTTGCCTTGGGGAGACGTTCAGCCAAAAACATTCAGTACTTC; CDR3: CSVALGRRSAKNIQYF
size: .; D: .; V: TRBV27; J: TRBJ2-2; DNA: TGTGCCAGCAGTGACTACAAATCCGGGGAGCTGTTTTTT; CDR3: CASSDYKSGELFF
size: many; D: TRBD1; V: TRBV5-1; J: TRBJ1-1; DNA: TGCGCCAGCGAATCCCCGACAGGGGTCGGAGCTTTCTTT; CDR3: CASESPTGVGAFF
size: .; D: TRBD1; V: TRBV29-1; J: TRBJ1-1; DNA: TGCAGCGTTGGATACAGGGGGCGGAACACTGAAGCTTTCTTT; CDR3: CSVGYRGRNTEAFF
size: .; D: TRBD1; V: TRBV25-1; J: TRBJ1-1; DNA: TGTGCCAGCGGGGGCTCGACAGGGGTGAACACTGAAGCTTTCTTT; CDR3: CASGGSTGVNTEAFF
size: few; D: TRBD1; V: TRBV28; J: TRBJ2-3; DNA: TGTGCCAGCAGTTTCGACAGGGTCAGCACAGATACGCAGTATTTT; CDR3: CASSFDRVSTDTQYF
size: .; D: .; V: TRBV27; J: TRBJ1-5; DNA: TGTGCCAGCAGTCCCTATAGGCAGGCCATAAATCAGCCCCAGCATTTT; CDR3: CASSPYRQAINQPQHF
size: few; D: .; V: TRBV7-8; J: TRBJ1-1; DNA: TGTGCCAGCAGTCCTGACAGGCGAGCCGAAGCTTTCTTT; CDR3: CASSPDRRAEAFF
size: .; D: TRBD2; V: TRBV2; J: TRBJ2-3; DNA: TGTGCCAGCAGTAAAGCGGGAGTGCAGTATTTT; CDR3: CASSKAGVQYF
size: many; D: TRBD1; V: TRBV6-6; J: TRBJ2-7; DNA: TGTGCCAGCAGGACCGGGACAGGGGGCGGCGAGCAGTACTTC; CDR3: CASRTGTGGGEQYF
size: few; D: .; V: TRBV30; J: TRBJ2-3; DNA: TGTGCCTGGAGTGTTCCCCCTTTATATTGGCAGTATTTT; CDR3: CAWSVPPLYWQYF
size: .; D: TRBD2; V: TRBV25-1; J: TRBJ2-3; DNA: TGTGCCAGCGCGGGGGGGGCGGCCCTAACAGATACGCAGTATTTT; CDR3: CASAGGAALTDTQYF
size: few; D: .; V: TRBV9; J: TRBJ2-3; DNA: TGTGCCAGCAGCGGCCAGGGGAAGTTGCCAGATACGCAGTATTTT; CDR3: CASSGQGKLPDTQYF
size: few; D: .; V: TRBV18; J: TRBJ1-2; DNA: TGTGCCAGCTCACCTGAGGCAGAGATTTATGGCTACACCTTC; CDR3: CASSPEAEIYGYTF
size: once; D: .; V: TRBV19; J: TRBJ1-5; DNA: TGTGCCAGTAGTGCCGGGCCAGGGAAGCCCCAGCATTTT; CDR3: CASSAGPGKPQHF
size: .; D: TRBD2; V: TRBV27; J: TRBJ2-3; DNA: TGTGCCAGCAGTTCAACTGGGAGGGCCAGGGATACGCAGTATTTT; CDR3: CASSSTGRARDTQYF
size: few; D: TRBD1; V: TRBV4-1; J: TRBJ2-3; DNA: TGCGCCAGCAGCCAAGGGAGAGGGGGCCGGGGAAGGGGAGATACGCAGTATTTT; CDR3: CASSQGRGGRGRGDTQYF
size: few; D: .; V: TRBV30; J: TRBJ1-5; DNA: TGTGCCTGGGCACAGGGTGTAGGGAATCAGCCCCAGCATTTT; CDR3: CAWAQGVGNQPQHF
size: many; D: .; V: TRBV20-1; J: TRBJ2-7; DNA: TGCAGTGCTCCACAGGGGAGGGAGCAGTACTTC; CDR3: CSAPQGREQYF
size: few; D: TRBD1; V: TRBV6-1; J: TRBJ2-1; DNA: TGTGCCAGTCATGGGCCAGGGGGCCACAATGAGCAGTTCTTC; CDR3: CASHGPGGHNEQFF
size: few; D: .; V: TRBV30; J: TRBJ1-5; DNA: TGTGCCTGGAGTGCGAGGGAGTGGCAGCCCCAGCATTTT; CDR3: CAWSAREWQPQHF
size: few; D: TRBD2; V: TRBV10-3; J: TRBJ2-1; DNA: TGTGCCATCAGGGGCGTTCTAGCGGGAAAAAACAATGAGCAGTTCTTC; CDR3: CAIRGVLAGKNNEQFF
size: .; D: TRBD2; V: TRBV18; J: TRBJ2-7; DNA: TGTGCCAGCTCACCAGATTCGGGACTAATAGAGATCTTC; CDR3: CASSPDSGLIEIF
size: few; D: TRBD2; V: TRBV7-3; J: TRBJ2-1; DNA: TGTGCCAGCAGCCCCCAGCGGGACTACAATGAGCAGTTCTTC; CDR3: CASSPQRDYNEQFF
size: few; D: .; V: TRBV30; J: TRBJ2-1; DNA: TGTGCCTGGAGACGGGTAGACAATGAGCAGTTCTTC; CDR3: CAWRRVDNEQFF
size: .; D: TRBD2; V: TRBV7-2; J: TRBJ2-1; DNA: TGTGCCAGCAGCTGGTTAGCGGGAACCTACAATGAGCAGTTCTTC; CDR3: CASSWLAGTYNEQFF
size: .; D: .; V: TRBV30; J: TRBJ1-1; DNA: TGTGCCTGGACCCTTTTGAGGGGGTCTGAAGCTTTCTTT; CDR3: CAWTLLRGSEAFF
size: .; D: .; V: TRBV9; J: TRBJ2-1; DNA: TGTGCCAGCAGCATTAACAATGAGCAGTTCTTC; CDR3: CASSINNEQFF
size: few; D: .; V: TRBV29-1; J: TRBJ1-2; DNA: TGCAGCGTTTCCTTCGACATATACGGCTACACCTTC; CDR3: CSVSFDIYGYTF
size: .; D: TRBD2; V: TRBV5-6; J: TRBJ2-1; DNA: TGTGCCAGCAGCTTGCCTGGGACTAGCGGGAGCTATGAGCAGTTCTTC; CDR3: CASSLPGTSGSYEQFF
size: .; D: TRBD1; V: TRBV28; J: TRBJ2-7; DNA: TGTGCCAGCAGTCCCTACAGGGGGCGAAACGAGCAGTACTTC; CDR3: CASSPYRGRNEQYF
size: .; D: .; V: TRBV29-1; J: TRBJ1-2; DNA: TGCAGCGTAATGAGGGGGACGGGTAACAAACATCCTGGCTACACCTTC; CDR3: CSVMRGTGNKHPGYTF
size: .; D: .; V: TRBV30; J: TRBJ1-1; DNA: TGTGCCTGGAGTGTAAACCTCGGGACGGCTGGAGGGGCTTTCTTT; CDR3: CAWSVNLGTAGGAFF
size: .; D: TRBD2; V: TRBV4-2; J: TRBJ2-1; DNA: TGTGCCAGCAGCCAAGTGTCTAGCGGGATCGTTGAGCAGTTCTTC; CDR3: CASSQVSSGIVEQFF
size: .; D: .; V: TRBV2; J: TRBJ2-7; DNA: TGTGCCAGCAGTGCCGGCAGGGGTACATCCTACGAGCAGTACTTC; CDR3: CASSAGRGTSYEQYF
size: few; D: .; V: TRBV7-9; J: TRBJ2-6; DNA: TGTGCCAGTGATGACAGTCCTGGGGCCAACGTCCTGACTTTC; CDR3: CASDDSPGANVLTF
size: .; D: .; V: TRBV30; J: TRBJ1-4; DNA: TGTGCCTGGACCCAGCGGGAAAAACTGTTTTTT; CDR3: CAWTQREKLFF
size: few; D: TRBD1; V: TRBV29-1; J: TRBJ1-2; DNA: TGCAGCGTAAGCATCCAGGACAGGAATGGCTACACCTTC; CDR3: CSVSIQDRNGYTF
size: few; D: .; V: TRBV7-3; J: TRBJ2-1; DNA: TGTGCCAGCAGGCGGGACTCCTCCTCGGGGGGCCTTGAGCAGTTCTTC; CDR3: CASRRDSSSGGLEQFF
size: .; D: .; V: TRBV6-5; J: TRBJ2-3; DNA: TGTGCCAGCAGTTACTGGCGGGGCACAGATACGCAGTATTTT; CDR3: CASSYWRGTDTQYF
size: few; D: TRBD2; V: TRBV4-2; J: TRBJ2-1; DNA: TGTGCCAGCAGCCAAGGCCTTGGACTAGCTAATGACAATGAGCAGTTCTTC; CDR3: CASSQGLGLANDNEQFF
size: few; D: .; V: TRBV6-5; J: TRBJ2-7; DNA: TGTGCCAGCAAGATGGGGGGAAGGGAGTACGAGCAGTACTTC; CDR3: CASKMGGREYEQYF
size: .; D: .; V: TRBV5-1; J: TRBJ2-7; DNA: TGCGCCAGCAACGATCAGAGAGGCTACGAGCAGTACTTC; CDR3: CASNDQRGYEQYF
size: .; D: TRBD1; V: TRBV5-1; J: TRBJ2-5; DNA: TGCGCCAGCAGCCCAGGACAGGAAGAGACCCAGTACTTC; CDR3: CASSPGQEETQYF